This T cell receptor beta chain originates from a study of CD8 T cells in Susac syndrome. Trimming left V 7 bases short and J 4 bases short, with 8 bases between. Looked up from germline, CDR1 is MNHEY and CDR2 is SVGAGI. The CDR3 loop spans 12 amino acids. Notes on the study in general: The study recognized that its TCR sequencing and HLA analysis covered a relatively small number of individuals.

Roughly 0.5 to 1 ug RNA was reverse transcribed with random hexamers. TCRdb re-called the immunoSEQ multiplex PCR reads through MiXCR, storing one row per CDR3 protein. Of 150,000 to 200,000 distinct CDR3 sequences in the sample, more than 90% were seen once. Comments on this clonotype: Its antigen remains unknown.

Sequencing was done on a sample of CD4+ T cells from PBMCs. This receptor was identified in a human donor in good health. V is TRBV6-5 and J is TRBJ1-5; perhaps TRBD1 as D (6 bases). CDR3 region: CASKTGNQPQHF. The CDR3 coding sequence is TGTGCCAGCAAAACAGGGAATCAGCCCCAGCATTTT.